This entry describes one T cell receptor (beta chain). Its antigen is currently unknown. These data come from a study of cytomegalovirus exposure and HLA in healthy donors. Study background: From approximately 170 million T cells, an earlier analysis saw 100 million to 140 million unique TCR beta sequences. The study's findings and limits: Diagnosis of cytomegalovirus status made by the classifier reportedly showed high specificity and sensitivity. A list of 150 or so TCR beta chains associated with cytomegalovirus was given.

The CDR3 length is 14 residues. Trimming removed 3 bases from V and 4 bases from J; junction bases left unmatched: 3. Looked up from germline, CDR1 is MNHEY and CDR2 is SMNVEV (reference sequence). PCR amplification relied on 60 Vbeta primers (plus 13 Jbeta primers). In the authors' methods: There were tens of millions of unique TCR beta chains by a later count, and approximately 10 million of them were shared. TCRdb keeps only in-frame clones here, not all; method: immunoSEQ multiplex PCR. Clone size and V and J calls were adopted from that table, with D and trimming inferred from the DNA. This table has around 99,000 clones, 65% to 80% appearing once.

The sequencing sample was made of PBMCs. This sequence was found in a male donor in good health and CMV-seronegative. The V call is TRBV27, the J call TRBJ1-5; TRBD1 matches 7 bases. The CDR3 reads CASSLTGPNQPQHF. The CDR3 DNA reads as TGTGCCAGCAGTTTGACAGGGCCTAATCAGCCCCAGCATTTT.